Presented here are 32 T cell receptor beta chains from one specimen sequenced in a study of T cell responses to AZD1222 COVID-19 vaccine. Measured with immunoSEQ multiplex PCR; TCRdb has only the in-frame clones, and not every one. The repertoire includes 90,000 to 100,000 clones, approximately 84% of them detected once, and approximately 15% sits in the top ten. Sequences were derived from peripheral blood, sampled 28 days after the second AZD1222 dose. The receptors come from an adult who received the AZD1222 COVID-19 vaccine.

J is TRBJ2-1 and V is TRBV27; 9 positions agree with TRBD2. The CDR3 is 16 residues long. Germline CDR1 MNHEY, CDR2 SMNVEV (reference sequence). V dropped 2 bases and J dropped 9; count of bases not matched to a gene: 11. CDR3 residues: CASSLIGTSQLGEQFF. In DNA form, the CDR3 reads TGTGCCAGCAGTTTAATAGGGACTAGCCAATTGGGTGAGCAGTTCTTC.

The rearrangement links TRBV5-1 to TRBJ1-4, with a tentative D call TRBD1 (5 bases). Trimming cost V 4 bases and J 8 bases, with 9 bases left between them. Germline V gene lookup returns CDR1 SGHRS and CDR2 YFSETQ. This CDR3 contains 12 residues. The CDR3 region is CASSRGGEKLFF. CDR3 nucleotides: TGCGCCAGCAGCAGGGGAGGAGAAAAACTGTTTTTT.

V gene TRBV27 combines with J gene TRBJ2-3, with 10 nucleotides matching TRBD2. Germline V gives CDR1 MNHEY, CDR2 SMNVEV (reference sequence). V shed 6 bases and J 8 bases; nucleotides not matched to a gene: 8. This CDR3 contains 14 residues. The CDR3 sequence: CASRMLAGVVTQYF. CDR3 DNA: TGTGCCAGCAGGATGCTAGCGGGAGTGGTTACGCAGTATTTT.

The rearrangement joins TRBV19 to TRBJ1-5; 7 nucleotides line up with TRBD1. The CDR3 consists of 12 residues. Looked up from germline, CDR1 is LNHDA and CDR2 is SQIVND (reference sequence). Trimming took 8 bases from V and 4 from J; bases not matched to a gene: 2. The chain's CDR3 is CASEQGNQPQHF. Here the CDR3 DNA reads TGTGCCAGTGAACAGGGGAATCAGCCCCAGCATTTT.

V usage is TRBV3-1 (or the pseudogene TRBV3-2) and J usage is TRBJ1-1, with unresolved D. There are 16 residues in the CDR3. The V and J ends lost 1 base and 6 bases respectively, with 18 bases between them. The germline V gene has CDR1 LGHDT and CDR2 YNNKEL (reference sequence). CDR3 DNA: TGTGCCAGCAGCCAAGGGGCCCCAAAGGGCCTCTCTGAAGCTTTCTTT. Encoded protein: CASSQGAPKGLSEAFF.

This sequence joins TRBV3-1 (or the pseudogene TRBV3-2) and TRBJ1-1, with a weak D call TRBD1 (5 bases). Germline CDR1 and CDR2: LGHDT and YNNKEL (reference sequence). The CDR3 has 14 residues. Between the trimmed V and J ends, which lost 1 base and 2 bases, there was a span of 8 bases. CDR3 protein: CASSQGQRNTEAFF. CDR3 bases: TGTGCCAGCAGCCAAGGACAGAGAAACACTGAAGCTTTCTTT.

The V call is TRBV5-4, the J call TRBJ2-7; tentatively, D is TRBD1 (6 bases). Germline CDR1 and CDR2: SGHNT and YYREEE (reference sequence). V dropped 0 bases and J dropped 12 bases, with 13 bases sitting between them. The CDR3 sequence is 12 residues long. The CDR3 bases are TGTGCCAGCAGCTTGGGGGACACCGGATTGTACTTC. Amino acid sequence: CASSLGDTGLYF.

J is TRBJ2-5 and V is TRBV28; 9 bases line up with TRBD1. The CDR3 is 16 residues long. Looked up from germline, CDR1 is MDHEN and CDR2 is SYDVKM. V dropped 5 bases and J dropped 2; count of bases not matched to a gene: 9. The DNA for the CDR3 is TGTGCCAGCAGTCTAGAGACAGGGGGGGTACAAGAGACCCAGTACTTC. Translated, it gives CASSLETGGVQETQYF. The whole variable domain, filled in from reference TRBV28 and TRBJ2-5, reads DVKVTQSSRYLVKRTGEKVFLECVQDMDHENMFWYRQDPGLGLRLIYFSYDVKMKEKGDIPEGYSVSREKKERFSLILESASTNQTSMYLCASSLETGGVQETQYFGPGTRLLVL.

Only a few counts were recorded for this clone. V gene TRBV7-9 combines with J gene TRBJ1-1; 9 bases agree with TRBD1. Germline assignment: CDR1 SEHNR and CDR2 FQNEAQ (reference sequence). This CDR3 is 13 amino acids long. Trimming cost V 7 bases and J 5 bases; bases outside gene matches: 5. The CDR3 DNA follows: TGTGCCAGCACCGGACAGGGGTTAACTGAAGCTTTCTTT. This codes for CASTGQGLTEAFF. Drawing the rest from reference TRBV7-9 and TRBJ1-1, the complete variable domain is DTGVSQNPRHKITKRGQNVTFRCDPISEHNRLYWYRQTLGQGPEFLTYFQNEAQLEKSRLLSDRFSAERPKGSFSTLEIQRTEQGDSAMYLCASTGQGLTEAFFGQGTRLTVV.

This clone was seen a handful of times. The chain joins TRBV6-6 to TRBJ2-7, with 7 bases identical to TRBD2. This CDR3 has 18 residues. CDR1 and CDR2 from the germline V gene are MNHNY and SVGAGI (reference sequence). V shed 5 bases, J shed 1 base, and the junction held 17 bases outside the gene matches. CDR3 in DNA: TGTGCCAGCAGTCAGGGCAACAGCGGGGTTACAATTTCCTACGAGCAGTACTTC. Translated: CASSQGNSGVTISYEQYF.

The chain carries TRBV7-9 and TRBJ1-4; D remains ambiguous. Germline CDR1 reads SEHNR; CDR2 reads FQNEAQ (reference sequence). The CDR3 length is 13 residues. The V end was cut by 2 bases, the J end by 10 bases, with 11 bases between. CDR3 protein: CASSLSNEGKLFF. CDR3 DNA: TGTGCCAGCAGCTTATCGAACGAAGGAAAACTGTTTTTT.

This clone was seen many times. The chain carries TRBV27 and TRBJ2-3; 12 nucleotides line up with TRBD2. The CDR3 sequence is 16 residues long. V gave up 4 bases and J gave up 2 bases; unmatched junction bases: 4. Germline-derived CDR1 and CDR2 are MNHEY and SMNVEV (reference sequence). CDR3 sequence (DNA): TGTGCCAGCAGTTCGACTAGCGGGGGACTCACAGATACGCAGTATTTT. Protein sequence: CASSSTSGGLTDTQYF.

This rearrangement joins TRBV3-1 (or the pseudogene TRBV3-2) to TRBJ2-7; the D is unclear. Between the trimmed V and J ends, which lost 4 bases and 12 bases, there was a span of 16 bases. The CDR3 spans 12 residues. Germline V gene data show CDR1 as LGHDT and CDR2 as YNNKEL (reference sequence). CDR3 in amino acids: CASSPQPPGLYF. The CDR3 DNA is TGTGCCAGCAGCCCCCAGCCCCCCGGGCTGTACTTC.

The J gene is TRBJ2-6, the V gene TRBV30, with TRBD1 identical over 9 bases. V shed 2 bases and J 3 bases; nucleotides not matched to a gene: 8. CDR1 and CDR2 from the germline V gene are GTSNPN and SVGIG (reference sequence). This CDR3 region has 17 residues. In nucleotides, the CDR3 is TGTGCCTGGAGTACCCGGACAGGGGCTAGTGGGGCCAACGTCCTGACTTTC. Its translation: CAWSTRTGASGANVLTF. Looking up the rest from reference TRBV30 and TRBJ2-6 gives the full variable domain: SQTIHQWPATLVQPVGSPLSLECTVEGTSNPNLYWYRQAAGRGLQLLFYSVGIGQISSEVPQNLSASRPQDRQFILSSKKLLLSDSGFYLCAWSTRTGASGANVLTFGAGSRLTVL.

The chain couples TRBV10-3 to TRBJ1-1, with D hard to call. The CDR3 is 14 amino acids. V was trimmed by 8 bases and J by 1 base, leaving 14 bases between them. Per the germline V gene, CDR1 is ENHRY and CDR2 is SYGVKD. The CDR3, as DNA: TGTGCCATCGGGAAGGCAGCGGCGAACACTGAAGCTTTCTTT. This sequence encodes CAIGKAAANTEAFF.

V gene TRBV11-3 combines with J gene TRBJ2-7; D remains ambiguous. This CDR3 region has 13 residues. The germline gives CDR1 SGHNT, CDR2 YENEEA. Trimming shortened V by 5 bases and J by 0 bases, and 8 bases separated the two germline ends. DNA of the CDR3: TGTGCCAGCAGCCCCCAGAGCTCCTACGAGCAGTACTTC. Its protein product is CASSPQSSYEQYF.

The V call is TRBV28, the J call TRBJ2-5; TRBD2 agrees at 10 bases. Germline trimming cut 6 bases from V and 4 bases from J; bases unmatched to any gene: 5. CDR1 is MDHEN and CDR2 is SYDVKM in the germline V gene. The CDR3 extends over 14 amino acids. CDR3 loop: CASSPSGRRETQYF. Written as DNA, the CDR3 is TGTGCCAGCAGCCCTAGCGGGAGAAGAGAGACCCAGTACTTC.

The V call is TRBV7-9, the J call TRBJ1-1; D is uncertain. From germline, CDR1 is SEHNR and CDR2 FQNEAQ (reference sequence). The CDR3 sequence is 13 residues long. V was trimmed by 5 bases and J by 1 base, leaving 8 bases between them. CDR3 bases: TGTGCCAGCAGCCCCACCGGGAACACTGAAGCTTTCTTT. Residues: CASSPTGNTEAFF. The complete variable domain, with remaining parts taken from reference TRBV7-9 and TRBJ1-1, reads DTGVSQNPRHKITKRGQNVTFRCDPISEHNRLYWYRQTLGQGPEFLTYFQNEAQLEKSRLLSDRFSAERPKGSFSTLEIQRTEQGDSAMYLCASSPTGNTEAFFGQGTRLTVV.

The chain links TRBV25-1 to TRBJ1-2, with 11 positions matching TRBD1. CDR1 is MGHDK, CDR2 SYGVNS, per germline. The CDR3 runs to 16 residues. Trimming took 1 base from V and 6 from J; bases not matched to a gene: 7. CDR3 amino acids: CASSESGTGGLDGYTF. CDR3 nucleotides: TGTGCCAGCAGTGAATCGGGGACAGGGGGTTTAGATGGCTACACCTTC.

The chain is built from TRBV28 and TRBJ2-7, with unresolved D. Looked up from germline, CDR1 is MDHEN and CDR2 is SYDVKM. CDR3 size: 15 residues. The V end was cut by 3 bases, the J end by 3 bases, with 15 bases between. This CDR3 reads CASSLRGAGGYEQYF. The CDR3 DNA is TGTGCCAGCAGTTTGAGAGGCGCCGGCGGCTACGAGCAGTACTTC. The whole variable domain, filled in from reference TRBV28 and TRBJ2-7, reads DVKVTQSSRYLVKRTGEKVFLECVQDMDHENMFWYRQDPGLGLRLIYFSYDVKMKEKGDIPEGYSVSREKKERFSLILESASTNQTSMYLCASSLRGAGGYEQYFGPGTRLTVT.

The V and J genes are TRBV2 and TRBJ1-1, with a weak D call TRBD1 (5 bases). Trimming shortened V by 10 bases and J by 7 bases, and 13 bases separated the two germline ends. The CDR3 length is 11 residues. Germline CDR1 SNHLY, CDR2 FYNNEI. This chain's CDR3 is CATSSGFEAFF. CDR3 coding DNA: TGTGCCACCTCATCAGGGTTTGAAGCTTTCTTT.

The chain uses TRBV7-9 and TRBJ1-1; D call uncertain. V shed 5 bases and J shed 3 bases, with 7 bases lying between them. The CDR3 covers 12 residues. Per germline, CDR1 SEHNR and CDR2 FQNEAQ (reference sequence). The CDR3 spells CASSQRYTEAFF. The CDR3 nucleotides are TGTGCCAGCAGCCAGAGGTACACTGAAGCTTTCTTT.

The chain couples TRBV19 to TRBJ2-2, with 7 bases fitting TRBD1. Germline CDR1 reads LNHDA; CDR2 reads SQIVND (reference sequence). CDR3 size: 15 residues. J was trimmed by 5 bases and V by 3 bases; bases with no gene match: 6. The CDR3 is CASSISGGYTGELFF. The CDR3 DNA reads TGTGCCAGTAGTATTTCAGGGGGTTATACCGGGGAGCTGTTTTTT.

The V call is TRBV7-3, the J call TRBJ2-1; tentative D call: TRBD2 (6 bases). The CDR3 is made up of 13 amino acids. Trimming took off 4 bases at V and 8 bases at J, with 12 bases between the two ends. The germline V gene encodes CDR1 SGHTA and CDR2 FQGTGA. CDR3 bases: TGTGCCAGCAGCTGGTCTAGCGACCATGAGCAGTTCTTC. It is translated as CASSWSSDHEQFF.

The chain joins TRBV6-5 to TRBJ2-6; 7 bases map to TRBD1. The length of the CDR3 is 15 residues. Losses at the gene ends were 9 bases for V and 1 base for J; bases not matched to a gene: 6. CDR1 is MNHEY and CDR2 is SVGAGI in the germline V gene. The CDR3 DNA sequence: TGTGCCAGTCACAGGGGTGGGTCTGGGGCCAACGTCCTGACTTTC. Translating gives CASHRGGSGANVLTF.

In DNA form, the CDR3 reads TGTGCCAGCAGCTTAGCGCTCCGGGACGCTGGGGATACGCAGTATTTT. It yields the protein CASSLALRDAGDTQYF. This chain joins TRBV7-9 and TRBJ2-3, with D perhaps given as TRBD1 or TRBD2 (5 bases each). CDR1 and CDR2 from the germline V gene are SEHNR and FQNEAQ (reference sequence). Trimming cost V 0 bases and J 6 bases, with 16 bases left between them. This CDR3 has 16 amino acids.

At least ten counts were recorded for this clone. The same CDR3 arises from other DNA sequences in this sample as well. This chain connects TRBV7-9 to TRBJ2-4, with D possibly called TRBD1 or TRBD2 (5 bases each). Germline assignment: CDR1 SEHNR and CDR2 FQNEAQ (reference sequence). The CDR3 runs to 15 residues. The ends were cut back, 6 bases at V and 5 bases at J, with 17 bases in the middle. The CDR3 sequence: CASSHPRGPQNIQYF. DNA for the CDR3: TGTGCCAGCAGTCACCCCCGGGGACCTCAAAACATTCAGTACTTC.

This sequence joins TRBV10-3 and TRBJ2-5, with D unclear. Germline CDR1 reads ENHRY; CDR2 reads SYGVKD. CDR3 length: 14 residues. With 5 bases removed from V and 3 bases from J, the gap between germline ends came to 13 bases. CDR3 DNA: TGTGCCATCAGTTCGATACAGAGTGAAGAGACCCAGTACTTC. Its translation is CAISSIQSEETQYF.

The chain couples TRBV7-9 to TRBJ2-7; 10 bases line up with TRBD1. Trimming took 5 bases from V and 0 from J; bases not matched to a gene: 7. The CDR3 covers 16 residues. Germline V gives CDR1 SEHNR, CDR2 FQNEAQ (reference sequence). The CDR3 reads CASSEARDRGSYEQYF. The CDR3 DNA is TGTGCCAGCAGCGAAGCCCGGGACAGGGGCTCCTACGAGCAGTACTTC.

This clone appeared a few times. This chain connects TRBV7-2 to TRBJ1-1, with a possible D match to TRBD1 (6 bases). Trimming left V 5 bases short and J 10 bases short, with 20 bases between. Germline V gene sequence: CDR1 SGHTA, CDR2 FQGNSA. This CDR3 is built from 14 residues. The CDR3 spells CASSQGGPILTAFF. The CDR3 nucleotides read TGTGCCAGCAGCCAAGGGGGGCCAATACTAACAGCTTTCTTT. The variable domain in full, completed from reference TRBV7-2 and TRBJ1-1, reads GAGVSQSPSNKVTEKGKDVELRCDPISGHTALYWYRQSLGQGLEFLIYFQGNSAPDKSGLPSDRFSAERTGGSVSTLTIQRTQQEDSAVYLCASSQGGPILTAFFGQGTRLTVV.

The genes are TRBV5-4 and TRBJ1-3; D is ambiguous. The CDR3 extends over 15 amino acids. Germline-derived CDR1 and CDR2 are SGHNT and YYREEE (reference sequence). V was cut by 0 bases and J by 0 bases, with 7 bases left in between. The DNA of the CDR3 is TGTGCCAGCAGCTTGGGGGGTCACTCTGGAAACACCATATATTTT. Amino acids: CASSLGGHSGNTIYF.

The chain combines TRBV4-2 with TRBJ2-3; possibly TRBD1 for D (6 bases). V lost 4 bases and J 0 bases, leaving 11 bases between the germline ends. The V gene's germline CDR1 is LGHNA and CDR2 YNFKEQ. The CDR3 runs 15 residues. CDR3 sequence (DNA): TGTGCCAGCAGCCCCGGGACACTTAGCACAGATACGCAGTATTTT. As protein: CASSPGTLSTDTQYF.